The 16 T cell receptor beta chains below come from one sample, sequenced in a study of preoperative IRX-2 immunotherapy in early breast cancer. The table came from immunoSEQ multiplex PCR; TCRdb's copy has only in-frame clones and leaves some out. The sample has 60,000 or so clones; roughly 95% are singletons. Noted treatment: preoperative locoregional IRX-2 cytokine immunotherapy. Sample collection was performed from a patient treated with IRX-2 immunotherapy. These TCRs come from a human donor with breast cancer.

This chain uses TRBV4-1 with TRBJ2-7, with 11 nucleotides matching TRBD1. J was trimmed by 2 bases and V by 5 bases; bases with no gene match: 5. The CDR3 has 15 residues. CDR1 is MGHRA and CDR2 is YSYEKL in the germline V gene. CDR3 residues: CASSSPGQGAYEQYF. The CDR3, as DNA: TGCGCCAGCAGCTCTCCGGGACAGGGGGCCTACGAGCAGTACTTC.

The rearrangement joins TRBV28 to TRBJ2-3; 9 nucleotides agree with TRBD2. V dropped 3 bases and J dropped 2; count of bases not matched to a gene: 3. From germline, CDR1 is MDHEN and CDR2 SYDVKM. The CDR3 extends over 15 amino acids. The CDR3 nucleotides are TGTGCCAGCAGTTTTGGCGGGAGGGACACAGATACGCAGTATTTT. It codes for CASSFGGRDTDTQYF.

This clone was recorded once. The chain combines TRBV5-1 with TRBJ1-6; D is possibly TRBD1 (5 bases). Trimming took off 5 bases at V and 6 bases at J, with 18 bases between the two ends. Germline V gives CDR1 SGHRS, CDR2 YFSETQ. This CDR3 region has 16 residues. CDR3 coding DNA: TGCGCCAGCAGACTACTGGGGCAGGGCACTAATTCACCCCTCCACTTT. Translation gives CASRLLGQGTNSPLHF.

The V gene is TRBV28, the J gene TRBJ1-5; D not certain. Looked up from germline, CDR1 is MDHEN and CDR2 is SYDVKM. Trimming took off 4 bases at V and 3 bases at J, with 13 bases between the two ends. The CDR3 runs to 15 residues. CDR3 loop: CASSYVVQFNQPQHF. Here the CDR3 DNA reads TGTGCCAGCAGTTATGTTGTCCAGTTCAATCAGCCCCAGCATTTT.

Comment on this clone: At one of its ends the junction is not consistent with the germline gene, which may arise from a read error. The gene calls are TRBV6-5 and TRBJ1-3, with D hard to call. Germline V gene lookup returns CDR1 MNHEY and CDR2 SVGAGI. This CDR3 has 12 residues. CDR3 in amino acids: CASNAPGDTIYF. CDR3 in DNA: TGTGCCAGCAACGCCCCTGGAGACACCATATATTTT.

V usage is TRBV4-2 and J usage is TRBJ2-3; 8 bases are shared with TRBD2. This CDR3 spans 16 amino acids. V trimming: 3 bases; J trimming: 6 bases; junction bases outside the gene matches: 11. Germline-derived CDR1 and CDR2 are LGHNA and YNFKEQ. For the CDR3, the DNA is TGTGCCAGCAGCCAGGACCATAGCGGGATGGGCGATACGCAGTATTTT. Protein product: CASSQDHSGMGDTQYF.

V usage is TRBV5-1 and J usage is TRBJ2-3; 9 bases align to TRBD1. In germline, CDR1 is SGHRS, CDR2 YFSETQ. This CDR3 contains 15 residues. Trimming at V came to 6 bases and at J to 4 bases, leaving 9 bases not matched to a gene. CDR3 loop: CASISGDREADTQYF. CDR3 coding DNA: TGCGCCAGCATTTCCGGGGACAGGGAGGCAGATACGCAGTATTTT.

The chain joins TRBV7-6 to TRBJ1-1, with 8 bases identical to TRBD1. The CDR3 totals 15 residues. V was pared by 6 bases and J by 4 bases, with 10 bases of the junction left unmatched. Germline CDR1 is SGHVS and CDR2 is FNYEAQ. The CDR3 bases are TGTGCCAGCAGTGGCGGACAGGGAGTAGGCACTGAAGCTTTCTTT. This translates into CASSGGQGVGTEAFF.

This chain links TRBV7-8 with TRBJ1-6; D gene ambiguous. The CDR3 runs 13 residues. Trimming left V 0 bases short and J 10 bases short, with 7 bases between. Germline CDR1 SGHVS, CDR2 FQNEAQ. The CDR3 DNA is TGTGCCAGCAGCTTAGCGGAGGGATCACCCCTCCACTTT. Encoded protein: CASSLAEGSPLHF.

The V call is TRBV5-1, the J call TRBJ1-4, with TRBD1 matching over 10 bases. This CDR3 region has 15 residues. Germline values: CDR1 SGHRS, CDR2 YFSETQ. V lost 4 bases and J lost 3; bases outside the gene matches: 3. CDR3 protein: CASSRGQGSNEKLFF. The DNA for the CDR3 is TGCGCCAGCAGCCGGGGACAGGGGTCTAATGAAAAACTGTTTTTT.

A note on this clone: The germline gene is not matched at one end of the junction; a read error may be the cause. The chain uses TRBV6-5 and TRBJ2-2; D uncertain. The CDR3 consists of 16 residues. The germline CDR1 and CDR2 sequences are MNHEY and SVGAGI. The DNA for the CDR3 is TGTGCCAGCAGTTACCTCGCACTGGCGAAAACCGGGGAGCTGTTTTTT. Amino acids: CASSYLALAKTGELFF.

The gene calls are TRBV11-1 and TRBJ2-3; 10 bases match TRBD2. V lost 3 bases to trimming and J lost 6 bases; unmatched junction nucleotides: 6. The V gene's germline CDR1 is SGHAT and CDR2 FQDESV (reference sequence). The CDR3 is 15 residues long. This chain's CDR3 is CASSFGLADGDTQYF. The CDR3 coding sequence is TGTGCCAGCAGCTTCGGACTAGCGGACGGCGATACGCAGTATTTT.

The chain combines TRBV5-6 with TRBJ2-7; D may match TRBD1 or TRBD2 (6 bases each). Looked up from germline, CDR1 is SGHDT and CDR2 is YYEEEE. V shed 4 bases and J shed 4 bases, with 15 bases lying between them. The CDR3 length is 14 residues. The CDR3 is CASSPDRGRYEQYF. The DNA of the CDR3 is TGTGCCAGCAGCCCGGATAGGGGGAGGTACGAGCAGTACTTC.

This chain's CDR3 is CATSRDPAYEQYF. Written as DNA, the CDR3 is TGTGCCACCAGCAGAGATCCCGCTTACGAGCAGTACTTC. This chain uses TRBV15 with TRBJ2-7; D ambiguous. The length of the CDR3 is 13 residues. Trimming stripped 0 bases from V and 4 bases from J, with 7 bases between. The germline V gene encodes CDR1 LNHNV and CDR2 YYDKDF (reference sequence).

The rearrangement joins TRBV4-2 to TRBJ2-7, with TRBD1 matching 7 bases. V was clipped by 4 bases and J by 1 base; unmatched bases: 7. CDR3 length: 15 residues. Germline V gives CDR1 LGHNA, CDR2 YNFKEQ. CDR3 coding DNA: TGTGCCAGCAGCCCCGGACAGGATGGATCCTACGAGCAGTACTTC. Its translation: CASSPGQDGSYEQYF.

This clone was picked up one time. This rearrangement joins TRBV4-1 to TRBJ2-5; no clear D. V shed 1 base and J shed 2 bases, with 8 bases lying between them. Germline V lookup: CDR1 MGHRA, CDR2 YSYEKL. The CDR3 loop spans 14 amino acids. CDR3 in DNA: TGCGCCAGCAGCCAAGGTTTCAGGCAAGAGACCCAGTACTTC. This sequence encodes CASSQGFRQETQYF.